This entry features one T cell receptor beta chain sequence. This sample was included in a study of T cells in tuberculosis. In the study overall: T cells were selected with CD1B tetramers loaded with glucose monomycolate.

After thawing and overnight rest, PBMC were stained with GMM-loaded CD1B tetramer, viability dye and anti-CD3 for sorting. CD1B tetramers were loaded with Rhodococcus equi-derived C32 glucose monomycolate. Tetramer-negative cells, around 100,000 per donor, were also sorted. The study, taken as a whole, reports: Low-affinity CD1B-GMM tetramer-binding T cells may have been missed.

No alpha-beta pairing information exists for these sequences. Profiling relied on immunoSEQ multiplex PCR, and the TCRdb table lists in-frame clones only, not all of them. The sample holds some 90,000 clones, approximately 91% seen once. The sequence came from an adult woman with latent tuberculosis. The sequencing sample was made of CD1b-GMM tetramer-negative cells sorted from PBMCs.

Written as DNA, the CDR3 is TGTGCCAGCAGCTTAGTAAGTCAGGGGGTCGGTGAAGCTTTCTTT. Its translation: CASSLVSQGVGEAFF. The chain is built from TRBV11-2 and TRBJ1-1; 7 positions agree with TRBD1. The junction had 9 bases not matched to a gene; V was cut back by 1 base and J by 7 bases. CDR1 is SGHAT, CDR2 FQNNGV, per germline. The CDR3 is 15 residues long.